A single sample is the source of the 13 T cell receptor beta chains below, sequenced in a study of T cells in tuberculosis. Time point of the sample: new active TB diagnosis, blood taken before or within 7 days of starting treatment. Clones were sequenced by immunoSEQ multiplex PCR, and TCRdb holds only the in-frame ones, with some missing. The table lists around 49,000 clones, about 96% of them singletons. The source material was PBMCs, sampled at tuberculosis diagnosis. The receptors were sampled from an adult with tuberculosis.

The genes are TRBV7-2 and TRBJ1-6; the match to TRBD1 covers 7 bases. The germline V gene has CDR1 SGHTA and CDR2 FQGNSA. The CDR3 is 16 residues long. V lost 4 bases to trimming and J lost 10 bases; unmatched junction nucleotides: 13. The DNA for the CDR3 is TGTGCCAGCAGCTCCCGCTCTACAGGGGTTGGGTCACCCCTCCACTTT. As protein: CASSSRSTGVGSPLHF.

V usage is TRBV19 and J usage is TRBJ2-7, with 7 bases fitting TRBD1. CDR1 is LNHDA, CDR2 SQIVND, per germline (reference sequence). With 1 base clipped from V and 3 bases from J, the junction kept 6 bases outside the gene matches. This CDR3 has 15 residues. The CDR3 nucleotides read TGTGCCAGTAGTATAGTACGGGACAGCTACTACGAGCAGTACTTC. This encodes CASSIVRDSYYEQYF. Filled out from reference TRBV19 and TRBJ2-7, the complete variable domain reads DGGITQSPKYLFRKEGQNVTLSCEQNLNHDAMYWYRQDPGQGLRLIYYSQIVNDFQKGDIAEGYSVSREKKESFPLTVTSAQKNPTAFYLCASSIVRDSYYEQYFGPGTRLTVT.

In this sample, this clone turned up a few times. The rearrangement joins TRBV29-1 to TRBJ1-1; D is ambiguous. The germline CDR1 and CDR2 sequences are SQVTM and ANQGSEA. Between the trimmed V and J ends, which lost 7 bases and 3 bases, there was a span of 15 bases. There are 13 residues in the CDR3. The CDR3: CSGVRARDTEAFF. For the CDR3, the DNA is TGCAGCGGTGTTCGGGCGAGGGACACTGAAGCTTTCTTT. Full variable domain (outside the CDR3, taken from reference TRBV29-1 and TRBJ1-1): SAVISQKPSRDICQRGTSLTIQCQVDSQVTMMFWYRQQPGQSLTLIATANQGSEATYESGFVIDKFPISRPNLTFSTLTVSNMSPEDSSIYLCSGVRARDTEAFFGQGTRLTVV.

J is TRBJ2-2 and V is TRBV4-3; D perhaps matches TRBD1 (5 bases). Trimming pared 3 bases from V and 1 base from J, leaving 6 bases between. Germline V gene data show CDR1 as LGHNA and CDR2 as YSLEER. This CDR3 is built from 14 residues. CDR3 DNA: TGCGCCAGCAGCCAGCAGGGGAACACCGGGGAGCTGTTTTTT. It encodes CASSQQGNTGELFF.

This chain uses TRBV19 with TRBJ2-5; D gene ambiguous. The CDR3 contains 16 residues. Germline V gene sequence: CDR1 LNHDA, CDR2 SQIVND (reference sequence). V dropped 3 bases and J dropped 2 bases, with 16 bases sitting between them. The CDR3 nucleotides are TGTGCCAGTAGTATTGCCTCTAATCTCATTCAAGAGACCCAGTACTTC. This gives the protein CASSIASNLIQETQYF.

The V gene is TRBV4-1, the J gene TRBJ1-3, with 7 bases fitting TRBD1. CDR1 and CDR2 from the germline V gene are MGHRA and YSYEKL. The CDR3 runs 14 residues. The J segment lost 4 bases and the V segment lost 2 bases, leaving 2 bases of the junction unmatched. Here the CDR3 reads CASSQLGGGNTIYF. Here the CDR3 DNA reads TGCGCCAGCAGCCAACTAGGGGGCGGAAACACCATATATTTT.

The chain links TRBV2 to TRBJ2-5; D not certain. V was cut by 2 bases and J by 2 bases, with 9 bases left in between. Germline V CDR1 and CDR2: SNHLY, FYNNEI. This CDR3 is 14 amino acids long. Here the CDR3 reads CASSERAQQETQYF. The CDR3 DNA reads TGTGCCAGCAGTGAACGAGCGCAACAAGAGACCCAGTACTTC. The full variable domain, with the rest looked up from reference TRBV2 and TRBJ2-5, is EPEVTQTPSHQVTQMGQEVILRCVPISNHLYFYWYRQILGQKVEFLVSFYNNEISEKSEIFDDQFSVERPDGSNFTLKIRSTKLEDSAMYFCASSERAQQETQYFGPGTRLLVL.

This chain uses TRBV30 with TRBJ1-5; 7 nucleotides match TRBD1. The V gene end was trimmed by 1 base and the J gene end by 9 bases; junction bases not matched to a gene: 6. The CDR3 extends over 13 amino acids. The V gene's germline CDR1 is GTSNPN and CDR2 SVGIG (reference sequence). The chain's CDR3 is CAWSGTGRRPQHF. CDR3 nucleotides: TGTGCCTGGAGTGGGACAGGACGTCGGCCCCAGCATTTT.

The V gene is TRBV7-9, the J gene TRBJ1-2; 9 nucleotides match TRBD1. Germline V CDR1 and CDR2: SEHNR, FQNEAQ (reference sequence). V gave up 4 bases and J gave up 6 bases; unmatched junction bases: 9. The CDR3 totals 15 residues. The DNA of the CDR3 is TGTGCCAGCAGCTCTAACCCCACAGGGGGCAATGGCTACACCTTC. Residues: CASSSNPTGGNGYTF.

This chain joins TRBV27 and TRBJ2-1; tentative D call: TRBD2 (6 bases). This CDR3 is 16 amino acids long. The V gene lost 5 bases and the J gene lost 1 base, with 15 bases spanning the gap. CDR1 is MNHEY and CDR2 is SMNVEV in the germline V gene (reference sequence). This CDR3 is CASSPPGSRSYNEQFF. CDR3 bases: TGTGCCAGCAGTCCGCCCGGGAGTAGGTCCTACAATGAGCAGTTCTTC.

CDR3 sequence reads: CASSTSLDSYTEAFF. CDR3 nucleotides: TGTGCCAGTAGCACCAGCCTCGACAGCTACACTGAAGCTTTCTTT. The rearrangement uses TRBV19 and TRBJ1-1; D possibly corresponds to TRBD1 (5 bases). Trimming left V 6 bases short and J 3 bases short, with 17 bases between. The CDR3 totals 15 residues. Germline CDR1 LNHDA, CDR2 SQIVND (reference sequence).

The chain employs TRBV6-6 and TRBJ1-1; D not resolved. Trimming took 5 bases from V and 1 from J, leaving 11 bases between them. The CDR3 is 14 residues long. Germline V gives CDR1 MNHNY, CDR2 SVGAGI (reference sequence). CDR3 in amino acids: CASSGATANTEAFF. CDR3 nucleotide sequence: TGTGCCAGCAGTGGAGCGACGGCGAACACTGAAGCTTTCTTT.

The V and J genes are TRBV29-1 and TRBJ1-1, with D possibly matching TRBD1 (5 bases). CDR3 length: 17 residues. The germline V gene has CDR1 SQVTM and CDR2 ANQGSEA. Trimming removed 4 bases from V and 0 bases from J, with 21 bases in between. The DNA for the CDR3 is TGCAGCGTTGCAGTAAGGGGTCCCCGGGGGTTGAACACTGAAGCTTTCTTT. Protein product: CSVAVRGPRGLNTEAFF.